This T cell receptor beta chain was identified in a study of tumor-infiltrating lymphocytes in primary liver carcinoma. Study-level points and caveats: Only about 8-25% of top clones were detected in all five tumor regions.

From around 0.5 ug of total RNA, TCR beta-specific cDNA was reverse-transcribed using a constant-region primer. Slightly modified ARM-PCR, run as three nested multiplex PCR rounds, produced the TCR beta libraries. The first two PCR rounds used TRBV1-TRBV30 forward primers with a C-beta reverse primer, about 10 cycles each. Each CDR3 protein gets one entry after TCRdb re-called the multiplex PCR reads with MiXCR. There are under 200,000 distinct CDR3 sequences in the sample; just under 85% occur only once, and roughly 20% lies in the top ten. This clonotype was counted a single time. Its antigen remains unknown. A read error is likely, as this CDR3 ends without the conserved phenylalanine or tryptophan. From germline, CDR1 is MNHEY and CDR2 SVGEGT. This CDR3 has 18 amino acids. Total RNA and DNA came together from around 20-30 mg of bulk tissue without cell sorting. All patients had surgically resected primary liver carcinoma. The patients carried chronic HBV infection and had received no treatment.

The receptor was derived from a man aged 40-49 years with primary liver carcinoma and hepatitis B virus infection. The genes are TRBV6-2 or TRBV6-3 and TRBJ1-5, with D tentatively TRBD1 (5 bases). The material sequenced was tumor tissue from primary liver carcinoma. The CDR3 DNA follows: TGTGTCAGCAGTTACACCCGGGACGGTGATATAAGGAATCAGCCCCAGCATTAT. Its translation: CVSSYTRDGDIRNQPQHY.